Sequencing of this T cell receptor beta chain was carried out in a study of blood T cell repertoires in COVID-19. About the research overall: Some COVID-19 samples were acute and others convalescent; all came from the United States, Italy and Spain. PBMCs, B-cell-depleted T cells, or T cells provided the cDNA or gDNA that made up the material.

Germline loops: CDR1 DFQATT, CDR2 SNEGSKA (reference sequence). The CDR3 has 13 amino acids. V was cut by 3 bases and J by 1 base, with 8 bases left in between. In the authors' workflow: Using reference gene primer amplification, nucleated cell counts were estimated. Using immunoSEQ multiplex PCR, the repertoire was profiled, and TCRdb retains in-frame clones only, with some absent. D and trimming were read from the DNA, whereas the V and J calls and clone size are those reported in that table. The sample has hundreds of thousands of clones; 70% to 90% are singletons. The sequenced sample was peripheral blood. V gene TRBV20-1 combines with J gene TRBJ2-3; D gene uncertain. This TCR derives from a woman between 45 and 60 years old with active or convalescent COVID-19. CDR3 in DNA: TGCAGTGCTAGTCACAGCCGCACAGATACGCAGTATTTT. This sequence encodes CSASHSRTDTQYF.